This T cell receptor (beta chain) was obtained from a study of cytomegalovirus exposure and HLA in healthy donors. About the research overall: From approximately 170 million T cells, an earlier analysis saw 120 million or so unique TCR beta sequences.

Germline CDR1 reads MNHEY; CDR2 reads SMNVEV (reference sequence). The CDR3 length is 19 residues. V lost 5 bases to trimming and J lost 4 bases; unmatched junction nucleotides: 11. Findings and limits, study-wide: Available immune exposure information was restricted to CMV serostatus only.

Notes on this clone: Antigen unknown.

Both 60 Vbeta primers and 13 Jbeta primers went into the PCR. The repertoire was sequenced with immunoSEQ multiplex PCR; TCRdb's copy has only in-frame clones and lacks some. The ten top clones account for roughly 1.2%, within a sample of 200,000 to 250,000 clones. The sequenced material came from PBMCs. The clonotype was recovered from a girl aged 2 to 9 in good health and CMV-seropositive. The chain is built from TRBV27 and TRBJ2-6, with 13 bases aligning to TRBD2. The DNA for the CDR3 is TGTGCCAGCAGTATCCGGACTAGCGGGAGAGGGAAAGGGGCCAACGTCCTGACTTTC. The encoded protein is CASSIRTSGRGKGANVLTF.